This T cell receptor (beta chain) emerged from a study of regulatory T cells in long-lasting Graves disease (dated by TCRdb to the early 2020s). Turning to the overall study: Patients with newly diagnosed Graves' disease had been on antithyroid drugs for under 3 months. A total of roughly 35 samples were covered by TCR sequencing, comprising roughly 13 persistent and roughly 20 newly diagnosed Graves' disease patients. Persistent Graves' disease patients were compared with newly diagnosed Graves' disease patients by peripheral blood TCR sequencing and RNA sequencing. The study took place in China and was registered as a clinical trial.

Library construction relied on multiplex PCR. Sequenced on an Illumina HiSeq 4000. To build TCR beta libraries, CDR3 regions were amplified by Arm-PCR using iRepertoire HTBI primers. Before sequencing, the PCR products underwent gel purification. The study's processing was this. Gene usage analysis of CDR3 amino acid clonotypes relied on the roughly 60 TRBV and about 15 TRBJ segments identified across samples. Filtered high-quality paired reads were merged into contigs using COPE and FqMerger. BLAST was used to align contigs to IMGT TRBV, TRBD and TRBJ reference genes, and CDR3 was defined according to IMGT. Any clonotype with a frequency above 0.1% was counted as a highly expanded clone. Shannon entropy served as the measure of repertoire diversity, while the Gini coefficient captured V-J evenness. A clonotype was considered public if more than one individual shared it. In TCRdb, the public reads were trimmed at Q25 with fastp and aligned with MiXCR, with productive beta chains retained. Rows matching on CDR3 protein sequence are summarized as one entry with the most common DNA and genes. Clone size and V and J calls follow TCRdb, not the original study. The sample includes fewer than 650,000 distinct CDR3 sequences, with about 16% observed a single time. The ten largest clones add up to 9.5% to 15% of the sample.

This clonotype showed up just a few times. Its target antigen remains unknown. No base-level quality is on record; no much larger clone is a single base apart. Per the publication, the time point label means: newly diagnosed GD, antithyroid drugs for less than 3 months. For both TCR sequencing and RNA sequencing, RNA was extracted from PBMCs in TRIzol. The diagnosis of Graves' disease was made according to American Thyroid Association guidelines. The patients came from an endocrinology department in Xi'an, China. Each patient gave around 9 milliliters of peripheral blood, collected in an EDTA anticoagulant tube. Ficoll Paque Plus density gradient separation was used to isolate PBMCs, and no further T cell sorting was done. An Agilent 2100 Bioanalyzer and agarose gel were used to assess RNA quality, and a NanoDrop 2000 was used to measure RNA concentration. Summary of the overall study and its limitations: Because the primary lesion, thyroid tissue, could not be accessed, the study looked at peripheral blood alone. As a limitation, the authors acknowledged that the small sample size may reduce accuracy. Persistent patients shared more public clonotypes among themselves (fewer than 3,000) than newly diagnosed patients did (approximately 900). TRBV28, TRBJ1-2 and TRBJ2-5 were preferentially used in persistent disease, while TRBV20-1 and TRBJ2-1 were favored in newly diagnosed disease. Sequencing and analysis were limited to the TCR beta chain. Lower TCR Shannon entropy and fewer highly expanded clones were observed in persistent Graves' disease patients than in newly diagnosed patients, which suggested clonal expansion.

For CDR1 and CDR2, the germline V gene (reference sequence) lists LNHDA and SQIVND. Germline trimming amounts to 5 bases on V and 1 base on J, with 11 as the count of junction bases outside the gene matches. Reading from cysteine to phenylalanine, the CDR3 counts 17 amino acids. CDR3 DNA only is kept here, 51 bases in frame from base 1. This sample also belongs to another study, concerning T cells in Graves' hyperthyroidism and ophthalmopathy. As noted in the second study: Stable Graves' hyperthyroidism was defined as no progression to ophthalmopathy during 18 months of follow-up. Hyperthyroidism patients were newly diagnosed, with disease duration under 2 months, and aged 18 to 65 years. Patients with uncontrolled infections, other autoimmune diseases, pregnancy or lactation were excluded. Clinical symptoms, serum thyroxine and TRAb, thyroid ultrasound, and orbital computed tomography formed the basis for the diagnoses. The first round of RT-PCR for the TCR CDR3 was performed with the HTBI primer set and the Qiagen OneStep RT-PCR kit. Most expanded thyroid clonotypes (frequency above 0.001) were also found in blood, which suggests that blood repertoires may mirror thyroid immune responses. Ophthalmopathy was separated from stable hyperthyroidism by a 13 V-J signature model, with 85% to 90% sensitivity and just over 81% specificity obtained in cross-validation and 80%/75% obtained in testing. In validation, the model predicted progression to ophthalmopathy with over 65% sensitivity and around 72% specificity, a median of approximately 6.7 months before onset. TCR V-J signatures able to tell the groups apart were searched for in a discovery cohort of some 100 patients, of whom more than 40 had Graves' ophthalmopathy and some 60 had stable Graves' hyperthyroidism. Whether ophthalmopathy could be predicted prospectively was tested in an independent validation cohort made up of 18 to 20 hyperthyroidism patients plus 17 patients who later progressed to ophthalmopathy. The 75 to 100 discovery patients were randomly split 7:3 into training and test sets. The study also compared thyroid tissue and blood T-cell repertoires from about 6 Graves' hyperthyroidism patients. After sampling, hyperthyroidism patients received methimazole starting at 30 mg daily, and ophthalmopathy patients received high-dose intravenous methylprednisolone. Libraries were constructed in a second round of multiplex PCR, after which size selection and purification were performed. The libraries were sequenced on an Illumina HiSeq2000 using paired-end 100 bp reads. SOAPnuke was used to process the raw data, with reads discarded if the reads contained adapters or uncalled bases, had a mean Phred below 15, or lacked an exact constant-primer or identifier match. COPE v1.2.5 was used to merge high-quality paired reads, and clonotypes were defined as unique nucleotide sequences. Clonotypes were aligned to IMGT TRBV, TRBD and TRBJ reference segments using MiTCR v1.1. Only V-J combinations with frequency above 0.0001, covering about 99% of repertoires, were analysed. The TCS score was defined as the ratio of F50 (clonal expansion) to E x V (chaos), calculated using BLOSUM62-based TCRdist between CDR3 peptides within each V-J. Welch's t-statistics and random forest reduced roughly 500 V-J features to roughly 13, which were used in a naive Bayes classifier (R e1071). Sample size was not statistically predetermined, and blinding of investigators to group allocation was not performed. The paper reports TCR Vbeta CDR3 sequencing of some 140 peripheral blood samples: under 45 ophthalmopathy, fewer than 80 hyperthyroidism and approximately 17 progressor patients.

In this chain, TRBV19 is recombined with TRBJ2-1; 7 bases in between match TRBD1. The material sequenced was peripheral blood mononuclear cells (PBMCs), taken at new diagnosis, from a patient treated with antithyroid drugs. The TCR comes from a man between 18 and 29 years old with Graves disease. Donor details come from another sample of the same person, matched by shared clones. The CDR3 here reads CASSHQQGMRSYNEQFF. The DNA sequence follows: TGTGCCAGTAGTCATCAACAGGGGATGCGATCCTACAATGAGCAGTTCTTC. With the rest looked up from the reference TRBV19 and TRBJ2-1 genes rather than sequenced, the full variable domain is DGGITQSPKYLFRKEGQNVTLSCEQNLNHDAMYWYRQDPGQGLRLIYYSQIVNDFQKGDIAEGYSVSREKKESFPLTVTSAQKNPTAFYLCASSHQQGMRSYNEQFFGPGTRLTVL.